Below are 9 T cell receptor beta chains sequenced from a single sample in a study of T cell changes during pregnancy in multiple sclerosis. TCRdb's copy holds only in-frame clones and misses some; the assay was immunoSEQ multiplex PCR. The table shows 20,000 or so clones, with about nine tenths occurring only once. Sequenced here: CD8+ T cells from peripheral blood mononuclear cells, sampled in the third trimester of pregnancy. All receptors derive from a female donor in good health, enrolled as a control in a pregnancy study.

V gene TRBV4-3 combines with J gene TRBJ2-1; tentatively, D is TRBD2 (5 bases). V was cut by 3 bases and J by 8 bases, with 20 bases left in between. Germline-derived CDR1 and CDR2 are LGHNA and YSLEER. This CDR3 spans 16 amino acids. The CDR3 region has the DNA TGCGCCAGCAGCCAGAACCCCGGGGTTGGGGTCGATGAGCAGTTCTTC. It encodes CASSQNPGVGVDEQFF.

The chain combines TRBV13 with TRBJ2-5; D remains ambiguous. V was trimmed by 2 bases and J by 4 bases, leaving 11 bases between them. Germline assignment: CDR1 PRHDT and CDR2 FYEKMQ (reference sequence). CDR3 length equals 14 residues. The CDR3 DNA sequence: TGTGCCAGCAGCTTAAGGCAGGTCAGAGAGACCCAGTACTTC. Protein: CASSLRQVRETQYF.

CDR3 nucleotides: TGTGCCAGCAGCCCCGGACAGTTATATGGCTACACCTTC. Translating it yields CASSPGQLYGYTF. The J gene is TRBJ1-2, the V gene TRBV27; TRBD1 is a possible D gene (6 bases). V shed 6 bases and J shed 5 bases, with 13 bases lying between them. This CDR3 spans 13 amino acids. Germline CDR1 is MNHEY and CDR2 is SMNVEV (reference sequence).

This chain uses TRBV10-2 with TRBJ1-2; 9 nucleotides match TRBD1. The CDR3 has 16 amino acids. The V gene's germline CDR1 is WSHSY and CDR2 SAAADI. V lost 0 bases to trimming and J lost 5 bases; unmatched junction nucleotides: 7. CDR3 sequence: CASSESRDRVRYGYTF. The CDR3 nucleotides are TGCGCCAGCAGTGAGTCAAGGGACAGGGTACGATATGGCTACACCTTC.

This clone has only a few counts. J is TRBJ1-6 and V is TRBV5-4; D call uncertain. In germline, CDR1 is SGHNT, CDR2 YYREEE (reference sequence). The CDR3 covers 13 residues. The V and J ends lost 0 bases and 9 bases respectively, with 7 bases between them. CDR3 in DNA: TGTGCCAGCAGCTTGGCTGGCTTTTCACCCCTCCACTTT. It yields the protein CASSLAGFSPLHF.

The rearrangement links TRBV4-2 to TRBJ2-3; D not resolved. CDR3 length: 19 amino acids. The germline V and J ends were trimmed by 1 base and 3 bases, with 23 bases remaining between them. Germline lookup yields CDR1 LGHNA and CDR2 YNFKEQ. CDR3: CASSQGEEEWSVVTDTQYF. The CDR3 DNA reads as TGTGCCAGCAGCCAAGGAGAGGAAGAGTGGTCGGTGGTTACAGATACGCAGTATTTT.

The rearrangement uses TRBV5-6 and TRBJ2-3, with 9 nucleotides matching TRBD1. Trimming took 4 bases from V and 3 from J; bases not matched to a gene: 6. Germline V lookup: CDR1 SGHDT, CDR2 YYEEEE. The CDR3 is 15 residues long. CDR3: CASSPLQGATDTQYF. The CDR3 nucleotides read TGTGCCAGCAGCCCCCTACAGGGGGCAACAGATACGCAGTATTTT.

This rearrangement joins TRBV5-1 to TRBJ1-1; TRBD1 aligns across 7 bases. Germline values: CDR1 SGHRS, CDR2 YFSETQ. J gave up 0 bases and V 4 bases, and 3 bases lay outside the gene matches. The CDR3 length is 14 residues. DNA of the CDR3: TGCGCCAGCAGCGGAGGGGGCGTGAACACTGAAGCTTTCTTT. It codes for CASSGGGVNTEAFF.

The rearrangement joins TRBV9 to TRBJ2-3, with 7 bases lining up with TRBD2. With 1 base clipped from V and 2 bases from J, the junction kept 4 bases outside the gene matches. This CDR3 region has 15 residues. Germline CDR1 reads SGDLS; CDR2 reads YYNGEE. The DNA for the CDR3 is TGTGCCAGCAGCGTAAGCGGGGCTTACACAGATACGCAGTATTTT. Protein: CASSVSGAYTDTQYF.